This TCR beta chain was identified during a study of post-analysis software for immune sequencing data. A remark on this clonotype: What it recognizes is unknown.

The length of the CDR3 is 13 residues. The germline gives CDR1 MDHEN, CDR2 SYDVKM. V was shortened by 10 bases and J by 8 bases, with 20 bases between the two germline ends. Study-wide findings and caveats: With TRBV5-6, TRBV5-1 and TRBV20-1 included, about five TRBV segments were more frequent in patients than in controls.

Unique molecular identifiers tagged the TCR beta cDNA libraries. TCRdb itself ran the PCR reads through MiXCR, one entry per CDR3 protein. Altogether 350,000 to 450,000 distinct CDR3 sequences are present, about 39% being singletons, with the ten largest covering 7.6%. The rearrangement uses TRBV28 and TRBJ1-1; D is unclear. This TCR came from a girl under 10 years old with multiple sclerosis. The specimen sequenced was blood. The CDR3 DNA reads TGTGCCATTCGACCGACATGGGTGGCGGAAGCTTTCTTT. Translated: CAIRPTWVAEAFF.